The 29 T cell receptor beta chains below were found in one sample sequenced in a study of immune reconstitution after stem cell transplant in scleroderma. Via MiXCR, TCRdb re-called the RT-PCR reads, giving one row per CDR3 protein. The sample holds hundreds of distinct CDR3 sequences, approximately 8.5% seen once. The specimen was collected before or after autologous hematopoietic stem cell transplantation (not recorded which). The receptors were gathered from a male donor with systemic sclerosis.

By frequency in the sample, this clonotype is medium-sized. This chain links TRBV5-1 with TRBJ2-1; the D is unclear. This CDR3 has 12 amino acids. Trimming left V 1 base short and J 8 bases short, with 7 bases between. CDR1 SGHRS and CDR2 YFSETQ come from the germline V gene. The CDR3 loop reads CASSLIQYEQFF. CDR3 nucleotides: TGCGCCAGCAGCTTGATCCAGTATGAGCAGTTCTTC.

By share of the sample, this clonotype is medium-sized. J is TRBJ2-4 and V is TRBV29-1; unclear D gene. Trimming cost V 4 bases and J 0 bases, with 4 bases left between them. Germline V lookup: CDR1 SQVTM, CDR2 ANQGSEA. This CDR3 has 12 residues. Here the CDR3 DNA reads TGCAGCGTTGGTTTAGCCAAAAACATTCAGTACTTC. It encodes CSVGLAKNIQYF.

Turning to this clonotype: Being one base from a much bigger clone, this may be a read error. The J gene is TRBJ2-7, the V gene TRBV25-1, with D hard to call. The CDR3 has 13 amino acids. CDR1 MGHDK and CDR2 SYGVNS come from the germline V gene. The CDR3 DNA is TGTGCCAGCAGTAATTGGGGTGCCTACGGGCAGTACTTC. It translates to CASSNWGAYGQYF.

A few counts support this clonotype. The chain carries TRBV20-1 and TRBJ1-3; D gene unclear. The germline V gene has CDR1 DFQATT and CDR2 SNEGSKA (reference sequence). Trimming pared 2 bases from V and 2 bases from J, leaving 4 bases between. The CDR3 covers 12 residues. This CDR3 reads CSARSPGNTIYF. The CDR3 DNA follows: TGCAGTGCTAGAAGCCCTGGAAACACCATATATTTT.

This clonotype is medium-sized. The V and J genes are TRBV5-1 and TRBJ2-5; 9 bases fit TRBD2. V shed 3 bases and J 5 bases; nucleotides not matched to a gene: 11. In germline, CDR1 is SGHRS, CDR2 YFSETQ. The CDR3 is 16 amino acids. DNA of the CDR3: TGCGCCAGCAGCTGGGGCACGGCGGGAGGGCTGGAGACCCAGTACTTC. Its protein is CASSWGTAGGLETQYF.

This clonotype was picked up a small number of times. The chain has TRBV5-1 and TRBJ1-4; D possibly corresponds to TRBD1 (5 bases). Trimming shortened V by 0 bases and J by 5 bases, and 11 bases separated the two germline ends. In germline, CDR1 is SGHRS, CDR2 YFSETQ. CDR3 length: 15 residues. CDR3 nucleotides: TGCGCCAGCAGCTTGGAGGGACGGACGAATGAAAAACTGTTTTTT. Translating gives CASSLEGRTNEKLFF.

This sequence joins TRBV27 and TRBJ1-3, with a tentative D call TRBD1 (6 bases). The CDR3 totals 15 residues. The germline gives CDR1 MNHEY, CDR2 SMNVEV (reference sequence). Between the trimmed V and J ends, which lost 6 bases and 4 bases, there was a span of 16 bases. CDR3 region: CASRLLGAPGNTIYF. For the CDR3, the DNA is TGTGCCAGCAGGTTGCTGGGGGCGCCGGGAAACACCATATATTTT.

By share, this clonotype ranks as large. This chain joins TRBV6-6 and TRBJ2-2; D unclear. The CDR3 length is 15 residues. V was shortened by 7 bases and J by 7 bases, with 19 bases between the two germline ends. CDR1 is MNHNY, CDR2 SVGAGI, per germline (reference sequence). The CDR3 protein is CASNDRAARVGELFF. Here the CDR3 DNA reads TGTGCCAGCAACGACCGGGCCGCCCGGGTCGGGGAGCTGTTTTTT.

Relative to its sample, this clonotype is medium-sized (0.01 to 0.1%). The V call is TRBV20-1, the J call TRBJ2-1, with D unclear. CDR1 is DFQATT and CDR2 is SNEGSKA in the germline V gene (reference sequence). The CDR3 is 11 amino acids. V was trimmed by 5 bases and J by 10 bases, leaving 12 bases between them. Written as DNA, the CDR3 is TGCAGTGCTGGTAGCTCCGACGAGCAGTTCTTC. Encoded protein: CSAGSSDEQFF.

By share, this clonotype ranks as hyperexpanded. V and J are TRBV6-1 and TRBJ2-1; D tentatively fits TRBD1 or TRBD2 (6 bases each). The length of the CDR3 is 16 residues. From germline, CDR1 is MNHNS and CDR2 SASEGT. Between the trimmed V and J ends, which lost 1 base and 9 bases, there was a span of 19 bases. The CDR3 reads CASSEEGGGGLGEQFF. The CDR3 bases are TGTGCCAGCAGTGAAGAAGGGGGTGGAGGGCTGGGTGAGCAGTTCTTC.

Relative to its sample, this clonotype is medium-sized. The chain couples TRBV20-1 to TRBJ1-5; TRBD1 is a possible D gene (6 bases). Germline CDR1 reads DFQATT; CDR2 reads SNEGSKA (reference sequence). This CDR3 has 14 amino acids. V gave up 3 bases and J gave up 4 bases, with 13 bases separating them. The CDR3 sequence is CSASRGYGNQPQHF. CDR3 coding DNA: TGCAGTGCTAGCAGGGGATATGGTAATCAGCCCCAGCATTTT.

This clonotype qualifies as large. The V call is TRBV7-6, the J call TRBJ1-1, with D perhaps matching TRBD1 (5 bases). Germline V CDR1 and CDR2: SGHVS, FNYEAQ. Trimming pared 5 bases from V and 0 bases from J, leaving 10 bases between. This CDR3 is built from 14 residues. The CDR3 reads CASSATTVNTEAFF. The CDR3 bases are TGTGCCAGCAGCGCGACGACAGTGAACACTGAAGCTTTCTTT.

The V call is TRBV29-1, the J call TRBJ1-5, with D perhaps matching TRBD1 (5 bases). Germline CDR1 SQVTM, CDR2 ANQGSEA. The V end lost 4 bases, the J end lost 7 bases, and 14 bases lay between the germline ends. The CDR3 loop spans 13 amino acids. The DNA of the CDR3 is TGCAGCGTTGGGGGGGGGACTAACCAGCCCCAGCATTTT. Protein product: CSVGGGTNQPQHF.

In its sample, this clonotype is medium-sized. This chain connects TRBV7-2 to TRBJ2-7; 8 positions match TRBD2. Germline V lookup: CDR1 SGHTA, CDR2 FQGNSA. The CDR3 has 14 amino acids. V gave up 3 bases and J gave up 5 bases; unmatched junction bases: 6. CDR3 sequence (DNA): TGTGCCAGCAGCTTGTTACGGGGGGGCCACGAGCAGTACTTC. Translating gives CASSLLRGGHEQYF.

In this sample, this clonotype is large. This rearrangement joins TRBV7-2 to TRBJ2-2; 8 bases are shared with TRBD1. V was clipped by 8 bases and J by 4 bases; unmatched bases: 9. Germline loops: CDR1 SGHTA, CDR2 FQGNSA. This CDR3 spans 15 amino acids. The CDR3 region has the DNA TGTGCCAGCCTAAGGGACAGGCGTTCCACCGGGGAGCTGTTTTTT. Its translation is CASLRDRRSTGELFF.

This clonotype counts as large. This chain uses TRBV28 with TRBJ2-7; TRBD2 aligns across 7 bases. This CDR3 is built from 17 residues. The V and J ends lost 3 bases and 0 bases, in that order; junction bases with no gene match: 11. Germline lookup yields CDR1 MDHEN and CDR2 SYDVKM. The CDR3 DNA reads TGTGCCAGCAGTTTTGGAGGTTGGGAGGGACCCTCCTACGAGCAGTACTTC. Protein: CASSFGGWEGPSYEQYF.

This clonotype counts as medium-sized (0.01 to 0.1%). The chain uses TRBV7-2 and TRBJ2-7, with D possibly being TRBD1 or TRBD2 (5 bases each). V lost 3 bases and J 0 bases, leaving 12 bases between the germline ends. Per the germline V gene, CDR1 is SGHTA and CDR2 is FQGNSA. This CDR3 is 15 amino acids long. The chain's CDR3 is CASSFRDQSSYEQYF. The CDR3 DNA follows: TGTGCCAGCAGCTTCCGGGACCAGAGCTCCTACGAGCAGTACTTC.

By proportion, this clonotype is medium-sized. The CDR3 reads CASSSQRDRGADTQYF. CDR3 coding DNA: TGTGCCAGTAGTAGTCAACGGGACAGGGGGGCAGATACGCAGTATTTT. The chain couples TRBV19 to TRBJ2-3; 11 bases map to TRBD1. CDR1 is LNHDA and CDR2 is SQIVND in the germline V gene (reference sequence). The CDR3 is 16 residues long. J gave up 4 bases and V 4 bases, and 7 bases lay outside the gene matches. The entire variable domain, with the rest obtained from reference TRBV19 and TRBJ2-3, is as follows: DGGITQSPKYLFRKEGQNVTLSCEQNLNHDAMYWYRQDPGQGLRLIYYSQIVNDFQKGDIAEGYSVSREKKESFPLTVTSAQKNPTAFYLCASSSQRDRGADTQYFGPGTRLTVL.

In its sample, this clonotype ranks as medium-sized. The chain is built from TRBV5-1 and TRBJ2-7, with D tentatively TRBD1 (6 bases). CDR3 length equals 15 residues. Germline V CDR1 and CDR2: SGHRS, YFSETQ. The V gene lost 4 bases and the J gene lost 2 bases, with 16 bases spanning the gap. Here the CDR3 DNA reads TGCGCCAGCAGCCGGGCAGGGGCGAACGCCTACGAGCAGTACTTC. This codes for CASSRAGANAYEQYF.

In its sample, this clonotype ranks as large. The V and J genes are TRBV5-1 and TRBJ1-2, with a possible D match to TRBD1 (5 bases). The length of the CDR3 is 14 residues. Trimming took off 6 bases at V and 5 bases at J, with 17 bases between the two ends. Per germline, CDR1 SGHRS and CDR2 YFSETQ. This CDR3 is CASTSLGGKYGYTF. The CDR3 DNA sequence: TGCGCCAGCACTTCACTCGGGGGAAAATATGGCTACACCTTC.

By sample share, this clonotype is medium-sized. The chain recombines TRBV5-1 with TRBJ1-1; 7 bases align to TRBD1. CDR1 and CDR2 (germline): SGHRS, YFSETQ. The CDR3 sequence is 13 residues long. The trim removed 3 bases at V and 8 bases at J, leaving 7 bases unmatched. The CDR3, as DNA: TGCGCCAGCAGCTACGGGACAGCTCTAGAAGCTTTCTTT. Its protein product is CASSYGTALEAFF.

By frequency in the sample, this clonotype is large. The chain joins TRBV7-9 to TRBJ1-6; D perhaps matches TRBD1 (6 bases). The CDR3 runs to 15 residues. V gave up 5 bases and J gave up 6 bases, with 14 bases separating them. Looked up from germline, CDR1 is SEHNR and CDR2 is FQNEAQ (reference sequence). The CDR3 DNA reads as TGTGCCAGCAGCCGGACAGTGGCCGGTAATTCACCCCTCCACTTT. This gives the protein CASSRTVAGNSPLHF. The entire variable domain, with the rest obtained from reference TRBV7-9 and TRBJ1-6, is as follows: DTGVSQNPRHKITKRGQNVTFRCDPISEHNRLYWYRQTLGQGPEFLTYFQNEAQLEKSRLLSDRFSAERPKGSFSTLEIQRTEQGDSAMYLCASSRTVAGNSPLHFGNGTRLTVT.

This clonotype has a handful of counts. The rearrangement joins TRBV23-1 to TRBJ2-3; D ambiguous. TRBV23-1 belongs to the ORF category, with a function that is uncertain. The ends were cut back, 7 bases at V and 2 bases at J, with 10 bases in the middle. The CDR3 length is 13 residues. The CDR3 region is CASTGRYTDTQYF. In DNA, the CDR3 is TGCGCCAGCACCGGGCGGTACACAGATACGCAGTATTTT.

Relative to its sample, this clonotype is medium-sized. The chain employs TRBV10-3 and TRBJ2-1, with D hard to call. V was trimmed by 2 bases and J by 0 bases, leaving 8 bases between them. Germline CDR1 reads ENHRY; CDR2 reads SYGVKD. This CDR3 is 15 amino acids long. The CDR3 loop reads CAISEGLGSYNEQFF. The CDR3 DNA is TGTGCCATCAGTGAGGGATTAGGCTCCTACAATGAGCAGTTCTTC.

Relative to its sample, this clonotype is medium-sized (0.01 to 0.1%). The chain recombines TRBV30 with TRBJ1-3; D is unresolved. The CDR3 consists of 12 residues. In germline, CDR1 is GTSNPN, CDR2 SVGIG (reference sequence). V dropped 4 bases and J dropped 1 base, with 5 bases sitting between them. CDR3 bases: TGTGCCTGGACTAAGTCTGGAAACACCATATATTTT. Translation: CAWTKSGNTIYF.

This clonotype is medium-sized within its sample. The chain employs TRBV13 and TRBJ2-3; D perhaps matches TRBD2 (5 bases). Germline V lookup: CDR1 PRHDT, CDR2 FYEKMQ (reference sequence). The CDR3 extends over 14 amino acids. Trimming cost V 2 bases and J 2 bases, with 8 bases left between them. The CDR3 sequence is CASSLWRPTDTQYF. DNA for the CDR3: TGTGCCAGCAGCTTATGGAGGCCCACAGATACGCAGTATTTT. The entire variable domain, with the rest obtained from reference TRBV13 and TRBJ2-3, is as follows: AAGVIQSPRHLIKEKRETATLKCYPIPRHDTVYWYQQGPGQDPQFLISFYEKMQSDKGSIPDRFSAQQFSDYHSELNMSSLELGDSALYFCASSLWRPTDTQYFGPGTRLTVL.

This clonotype counts as medium-sized. This chain joins TRBV5-1 and TRBJ1-5; D possibly corresponds to TRBD1 (6 bases). Between the trimmed V and J ends, which lost 4 bases and 0 bases, there was a span of 11 bases. The CDR3 sequence is 15 residues long. CDR1 SGHRS and CDR2 YFSETQ come from the germline V gene. The CDR3 region is CASSPSGVSNQPQHF. The DNA for the CDR3 is TGCGCCAGCAGCCCCTCAGGGGTTAGCAATCAGCCCCAGCATTTT.

By sample share, this clonotype is medium-sized (0.01 to 0.1%). The V gene is TRBV20-1, the J gene TRBJ2-1, with D possibly being TRBD2 (6 bases). Germline V gene data show CDR1 as DFQATT and CDR2 as SNEGSKA (reference sequence). Between the trimmed V and J ends, which lost 0 bases and 7 bases, there was a span of 13 bases. CDR3 length equals 14 residues. CDR3 DNA: TGCAGTGCTAGAGATCTGGAGGGGACGAATGAGCAGTTCTTC. Translating it yields CSARDLEGTNEQFF.

In its sample, this clonotype is medium-sized. The V and J genes are TRBV20-1 and TRBJ2-3; D possibly corresponds to TRBD2 (5 bases). This CDR3 contains 15 residues. CDR1 and CDR2 from the germline V gene are DFQATT and SNEGSKA (reference sequence). The germline V and J ends were trimmed by 5 bases and 6 bases, with 21 bases remaining between them. The CDR3 region is CSAGLEGSGRDTQYF. In DNA form, the CDR3 reads TGCAGTGCTGGCCTAGAGGGAAGTGGTCGGGATACGCAGTATTTT.